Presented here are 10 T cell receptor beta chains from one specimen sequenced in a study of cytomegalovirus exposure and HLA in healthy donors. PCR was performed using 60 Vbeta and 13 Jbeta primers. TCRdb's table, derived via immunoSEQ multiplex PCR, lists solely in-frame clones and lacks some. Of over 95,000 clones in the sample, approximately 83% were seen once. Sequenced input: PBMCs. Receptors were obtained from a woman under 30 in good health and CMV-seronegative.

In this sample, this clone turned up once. The CDR3 protein is CASSLARSPSGQPQHF. The CDR3, as DNA: TGTGCCAGCAGCTTAGCGCGCAGCCCGTCCGGGCAGCCCCAGCATTTT. The V and J genes are TRBV7-6 and TRBJ1-5; D ambiguous. The CDR3 is made up of 16 amino acids. Between the trimmed V and J ends, which lost 0 bases and 7 bases, there was a span of 16 bases. The germline V gene has CDR1 SGHVS and CDR2 FNYEAQ. Combining the CDR3 with reference TRBV7-6 and TRBJ1-5 gives the whole variable domain GAGVSQSPRYKVTKRGQDVALRCDPISGHVSLYWYRQALGQGPEFLTYFNYEAQQDKSGLPNDRFSAERPEGSISTLTIQRTEQRDSAMYRCASSLARSPSGQPQHFGDGTRLSIL.

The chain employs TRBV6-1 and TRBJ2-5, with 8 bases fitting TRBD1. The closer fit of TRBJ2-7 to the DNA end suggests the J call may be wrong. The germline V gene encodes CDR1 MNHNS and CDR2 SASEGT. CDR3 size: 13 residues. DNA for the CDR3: TGTGCCAGCGAGGACAGGGCTTCCTACGAGCAGTACTTC. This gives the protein CASEDRASYEQYF.

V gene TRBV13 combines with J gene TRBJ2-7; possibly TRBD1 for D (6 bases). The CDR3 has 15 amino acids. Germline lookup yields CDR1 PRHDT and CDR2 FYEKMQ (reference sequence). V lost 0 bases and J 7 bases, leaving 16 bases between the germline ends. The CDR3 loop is CASSLGRGRGGEQYF. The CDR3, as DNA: TGTGCCAGCAGCTTAGGTCGGGGCAGGGGCGGAGAGCAGTACTTC.

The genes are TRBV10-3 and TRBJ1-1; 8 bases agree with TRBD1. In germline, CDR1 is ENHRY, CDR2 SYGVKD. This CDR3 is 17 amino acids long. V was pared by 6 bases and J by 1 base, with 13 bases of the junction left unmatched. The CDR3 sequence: CAISRERTGYGNTEAFF. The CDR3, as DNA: TGTGCCATCAGCCGCGAGCGGACAGGGTATGGGAACACTGAAGCTTTCTTT.

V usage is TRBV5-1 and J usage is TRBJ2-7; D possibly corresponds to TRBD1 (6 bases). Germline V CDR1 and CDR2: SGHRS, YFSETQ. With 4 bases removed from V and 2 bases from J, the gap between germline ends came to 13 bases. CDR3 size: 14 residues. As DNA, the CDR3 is TGCGCCAGCAGCCCCCAGGGGCTAACCTACGAGCAGTACTTC. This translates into CASSPQGLTYEQYF.

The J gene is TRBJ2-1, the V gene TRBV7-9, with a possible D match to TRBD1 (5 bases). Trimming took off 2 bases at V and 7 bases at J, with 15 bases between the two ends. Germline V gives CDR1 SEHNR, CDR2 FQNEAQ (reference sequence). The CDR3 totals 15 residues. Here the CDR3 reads CASSLRTQAPNEQFF. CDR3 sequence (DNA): TGTGCCAGCAGCTTAAGGACACAGGCCCCGAATGAGCAGTTCTTC.

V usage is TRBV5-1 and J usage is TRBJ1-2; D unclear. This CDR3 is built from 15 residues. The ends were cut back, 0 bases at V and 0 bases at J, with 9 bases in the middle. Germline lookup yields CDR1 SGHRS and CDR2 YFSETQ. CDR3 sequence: CASSLGAIANYGYTF. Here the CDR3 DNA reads TGCGCCAGCAGCTTGGGGGCCATAGCTAACTATGGCTACACCTTC.

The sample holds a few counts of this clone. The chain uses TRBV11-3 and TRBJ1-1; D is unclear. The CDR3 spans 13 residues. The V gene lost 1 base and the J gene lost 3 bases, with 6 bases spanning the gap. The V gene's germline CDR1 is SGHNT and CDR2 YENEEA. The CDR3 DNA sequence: TGTGCCAGCAGCTTAGTAGCGGACACTGAAGCTTTCTTT. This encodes CASSLVADTEAFF.

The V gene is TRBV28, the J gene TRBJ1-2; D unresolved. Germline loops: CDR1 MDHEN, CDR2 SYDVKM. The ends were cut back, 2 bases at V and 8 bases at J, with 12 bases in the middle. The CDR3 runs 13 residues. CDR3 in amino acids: CASSLVLDSGYTF. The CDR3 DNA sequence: TGTGCCAGCAGTTTAGTATTGGATAGCGGCTACACCTTC.

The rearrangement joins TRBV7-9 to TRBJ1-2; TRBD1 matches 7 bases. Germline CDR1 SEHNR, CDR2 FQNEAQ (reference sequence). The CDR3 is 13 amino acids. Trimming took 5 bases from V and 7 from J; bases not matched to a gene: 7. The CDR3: CASSLRQGRGYTF. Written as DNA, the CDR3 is TGTGCCAGCAGCCTCCGACAGGGTCGTGGCTACACCTTC. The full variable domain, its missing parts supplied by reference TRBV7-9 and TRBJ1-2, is DTGVSQNPRHKITKRGQNVTFRCDPISEHNRLYWYRQTLGQGPEFLTYFQNEAQLEKSRLLSDRFSAERPKGSFSTLEIQRTEQGDSAMYLCASSLRQGRGYTFGSGTRLTVV.